This T cell receptor beta chain was recorded in a study of OX40 agonist ivuxolimab in advanced cancers. Study at large: With ivuxolimab, an agonistic anti-OX40 (CD134) antibody, patients were treated.

The germline V gene encodes CDR1 SGDLS and CDR2 YYNGEE. V trimming: 0 bases; J trimming: 4 bases; junction bases outside the gene matches: 2. CDR3 length: 14 amino acids. The assay was immunoSEQ multiplex PCR, and TCRdb's table has in-frame clones only and misses some. Of about 91,000 clones detected, about 87% appear once; the ten largest clones hold about 4%. Concerning this clone: Its specificity is unknown.

Findings of the study overall: Expanded clones tended on average to be more numerous among CD8+ T cells than CD4+.

The source of this sequence is an adult with an advanced solid tumor such as melanoma, head and neck, liver or kidney cancer. The starting material was CD4+ or CD8+ T cells sorted from blood, obtained in a trial of the OX40 agonist ivuxolimab. The V and J genes are TRBV9 and TRBJ1-2; TRBD1 matches 8 bases. CDR3 residues: CASSVDRGSYGYTF. In DNA form, the CDR3 reads TGTGCCAGCAGCGTAGACAGGGGGTCCTATGGCTACACCTTC.